This T cell receptor (beta chain) is drawn from a study of pediatric ulcerative colitis. Study-wide results and caveats: In rectum, acute severe colitis had expanded clones and less diversity. Blood-rectal clonal overlap within each person was significantly higher in ulcerative colitis patients than controls.

In regard to this clone: Its antigen is unknown.

One to two pinch biopsies were taken from the rectum during colonoscopy. Germline CDR1 and CDR2: SGHDT and YYEEEE. Trimming took off 4 bases at V and 9 bases at J, with 11 bases between the two ends. The CDR3 contains 12 residues. Samples were sequenced at Survey level, maximum 500,000 reads. This table comes from immunoSEQ multiplex PCR, and its TCRdb copy is limited to in-frame clones, with some not included. The sample has approximately 40,000 clones, around three quarters seen once. The source material was gut tissue. This TCR was recovered from a boy younger than 18 with moderate ulcerative colitis. J is TRBJ2-1 and V is TRBV5-6; a weak D match, TRBD1 (5 bases). CDR3 sequence reads: CASSRTRVEQFF. CDR3 DNA sequence: TGTGCCAGCAGCCGGACCAGGGTTGAGCAGTTCTTC. Drawing the rest from reference TRBV5-6 and TRBJ2-1, the complete variable domain is DAGVTQSPTHLIKTRGQQVTLRCSPKSGHDTVSWYQQALGQGPQFIFQYYEEEERQRGNFPDRFSGHQFPNYSSELNVNALLLGDSALYLCASSRTRVEQFFGPGTRLTVL.